The clone carrying this T cell receptor beta chain was seen only a few times. The antigen is not known. This sample is part of a study of cytomegalovirus exposure and HLA in healthy donors. Germline values: CDR1 SQVTM, CDR2 ANQGSEA. CDR3 length: 11 amino acids. Trimming removed 3 bases from V and 16 bases from J, with 15 bases in between. With 60 Vbeta and 13 Jbeta primers, the PCR was carried out. Sequencing used immunoSEQ multiplex PCR; TCRdb keeps in-frame clones, though not all of them. Altogether more than 150,000 clones are present, around four fifths being singletons, with the ten largest covering about 1.5%. Regarding the study as a whole: Highly shared sequence variants in one cluster were likely a sequencing artifact. Later on, an analysis tied about 17,000 TCR beta sequences to HLA alleles at 0.05 false discovery rate.

This chain uses TRBV29-1 with TRBJ1-4; no clear D gene. The source of this sequence is a man aged 18 to 35 in good health and CMV-seronegative. The sample taken for sequencing was PBMCs. The CDR3 DNA sequence: TGCAGCGTTGATATGGAGGGCCGCCAGTTTTTT. Its protein is CSVDMEGRQFF.